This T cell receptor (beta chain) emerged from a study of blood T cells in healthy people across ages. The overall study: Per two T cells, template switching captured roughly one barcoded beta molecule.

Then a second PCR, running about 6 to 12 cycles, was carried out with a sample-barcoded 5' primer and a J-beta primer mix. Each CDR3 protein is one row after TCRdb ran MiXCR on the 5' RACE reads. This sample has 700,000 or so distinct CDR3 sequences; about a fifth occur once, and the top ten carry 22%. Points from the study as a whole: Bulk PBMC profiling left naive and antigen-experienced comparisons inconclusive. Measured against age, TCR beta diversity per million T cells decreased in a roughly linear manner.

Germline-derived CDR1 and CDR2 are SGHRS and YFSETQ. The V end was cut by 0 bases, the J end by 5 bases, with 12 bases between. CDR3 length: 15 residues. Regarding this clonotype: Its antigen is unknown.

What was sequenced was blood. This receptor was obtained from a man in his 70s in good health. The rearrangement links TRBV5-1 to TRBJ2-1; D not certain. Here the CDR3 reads CASSLDPGVNNEQFF. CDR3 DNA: TGCGCCAGCAGCTTGGACCCCGGCGTAAACAATGAGCAGTTCTTC. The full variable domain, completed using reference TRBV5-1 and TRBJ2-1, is KAGVTQTPRYLIKTRGQQVTLSCSPISGHRSVSWYQQTPGQGLQFLFEYFSETQRNKGNFPGRFSGRQFSNSRSEMNVSTLELGDSALYLCASSLDPGVNNEQFFGPGTRLTVL.